Below, 5 T cell receptor beta chains from the same sample are listed, as sequenced in a study of cytomegalovirus exposure and HLA in healthy donors. A multiplex PCR was run with 60 Vbeta primers and 13 Jbeta primers. Data came from immunoSEQ multiplex PCR; TCRdb stores just in-frame clones and leaves some out. The table has over 100,000 clones, about 77% seen once. Sequencing input: PBMCs. All receptors come from a woman aged 40 to 50 in good health and CMV-seronegative.

The DNA for the CDR3 is TGTGCCAGCAGCCGGGGACAGGCCCAGGACTATGGCTACACCTTC. Translated: CASSRGQAQDYGYTF. This chain uses TRBV11-2 with TRBJ1-2, with 8 bases identical to TRBD1. The CDR3 runs 15 residues. Germline values: CDR1 SGHAT, CDR2 FQNNGV. The V and J ends lost 5 bases and 3 bases, in that order; junction bases with no gene match: 8. Looking up the rest from reference TRBV11-2 and TRBJ1-2 gives the full variable domain: EAGVAQSPRYKIIEKRQSVAFWCNPISGHATLYWYQQILGQGPKLLIQFQNNGVVDDSQLPKDRFSAERLKGVDSTLKIQPAKLEDSAVYLCASSRGQAQDYGYTFGSGTRLTVV.

V gene TRBV6-5 combines with J gene TRBJ1-2; possibly TRBD1 for D (5 bases). V shed 5 bases and J shed 0 bases, with 10 bases lying between them. This CDR3 region has 14 residues. Germline lookup yields CDR1 MNHEY and CDR2 SVGAGI. This chain's CDR3 is CASSEPGSNYGYTF. The CDR3, as DNA: TGTGCCAGCAGTGAACCAGGGTCTAACTATGGCTACACCTTC.

This clone was recorded only once. J is TRBJ2-3 and V is TRBV19; D ambiguous. The V and J ends lost 5 bases and 7 bases respectively, with 13 bases between them. Germline V CDR1 and CDR2: LNHDA, SQIVND (reference sequence). The CDR3 runs to 13 residues. CDR3: CASSARLSNTQYF. CDR3 bases: TGTGCCAGTAGTGCCCGACTGTCAAATACGCAGTATTTT.

The CDR3 loop is CASSNRGRDGYTF. The CDR3 nucleotides read TGTGCCAGCAGCAACAGGGGCAGGGATGGCTACACCTTC. The chain recombines TRBV6-5 with TRBJ1-2; 7 bases are a match to TRBD1. Germline CDR1 MNHEY, CDR2 SVGAGI. The CDR3 contains 13 residues. The ends lost 6 bases at V and 6 bases at J; junction bases unmatched: 7.

This sequence joins TRBV6-6 and TRBJ1-2, with 7 bases aligning to TRBD1. The CDR3 is 14 residues long. CDR1 and CDR2 from the germline V gene are MNHNY and SVGAGI (reference sequence). V trimming: 2 bases; J trimming: 1 base; junction bases outside the gene matches: 1. The CDR3 region has the DNA TGTGCCAGCAGTTACAGGGACAGTAACTATGGCTACACCTTC. Translation: CASSYRDSNYGYTF.